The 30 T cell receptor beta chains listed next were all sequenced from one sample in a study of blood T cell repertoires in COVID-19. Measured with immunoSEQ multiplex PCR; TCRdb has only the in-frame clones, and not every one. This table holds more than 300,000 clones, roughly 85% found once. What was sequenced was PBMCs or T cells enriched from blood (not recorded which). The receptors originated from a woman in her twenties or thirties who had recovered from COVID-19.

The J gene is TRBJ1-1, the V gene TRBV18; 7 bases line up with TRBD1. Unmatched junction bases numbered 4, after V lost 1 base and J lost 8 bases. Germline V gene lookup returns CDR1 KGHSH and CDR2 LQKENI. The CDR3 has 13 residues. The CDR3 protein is CASSPQVQGEAFF. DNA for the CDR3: TGTGCCAGCTCACCACAGGTACAGGGGGAAGCTTTCTTT.

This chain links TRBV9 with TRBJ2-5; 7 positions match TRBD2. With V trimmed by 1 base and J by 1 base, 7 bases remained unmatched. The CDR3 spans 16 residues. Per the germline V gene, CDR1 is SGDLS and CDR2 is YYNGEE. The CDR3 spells CASSVSGGGLQETQYF. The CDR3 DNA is TGTGCCAGCAGCGTAAGTGGCGGGGGACTCCAAGAGACCCAGTACTTC.

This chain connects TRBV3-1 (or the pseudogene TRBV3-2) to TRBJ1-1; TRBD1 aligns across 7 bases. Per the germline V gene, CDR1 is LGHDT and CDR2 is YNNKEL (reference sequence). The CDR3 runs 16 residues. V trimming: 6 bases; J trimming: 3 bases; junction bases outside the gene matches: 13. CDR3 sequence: CASSLNRGWEDTEAFF. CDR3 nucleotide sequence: TGTGCCAGCAGTCTCAACAGGGGATGGGAAGACACTGAAGCTTTCTTT.

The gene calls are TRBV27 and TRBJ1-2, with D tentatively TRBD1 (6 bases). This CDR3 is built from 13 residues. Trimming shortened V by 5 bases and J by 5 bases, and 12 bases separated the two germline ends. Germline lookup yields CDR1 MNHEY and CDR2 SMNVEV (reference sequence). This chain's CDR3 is CASSPRDIYGYTF. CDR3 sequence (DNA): TGTGCCAGCAGTCCACGGGACATTTATGGCTACACCTTC.

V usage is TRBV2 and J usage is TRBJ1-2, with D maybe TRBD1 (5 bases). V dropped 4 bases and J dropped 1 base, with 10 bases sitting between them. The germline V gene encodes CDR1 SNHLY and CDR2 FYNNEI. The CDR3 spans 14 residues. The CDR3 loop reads CASSGYQGNYGYTF. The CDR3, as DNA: TGTGCCAGCAGTGGTTACCAGGGTAACTATGGCTACACCTTC.

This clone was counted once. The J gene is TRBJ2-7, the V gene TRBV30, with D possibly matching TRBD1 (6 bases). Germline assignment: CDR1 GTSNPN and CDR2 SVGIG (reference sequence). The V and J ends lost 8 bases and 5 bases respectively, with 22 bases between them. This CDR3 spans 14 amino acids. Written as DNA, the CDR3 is TGTGCCCGCTCGACATCGAGGCAGGGGAACGAGCAGTACTTC. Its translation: CARSTSRQGNEQYF.

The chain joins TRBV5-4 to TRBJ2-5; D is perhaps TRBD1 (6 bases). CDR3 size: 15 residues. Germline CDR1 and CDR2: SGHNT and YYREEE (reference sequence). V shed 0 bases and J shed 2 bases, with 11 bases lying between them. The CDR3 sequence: CASSLGGQIQETQYF. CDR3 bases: TGTGCCAGCAGCTTGGGAGGACAGATACAAGAGACCCAGTACTTC.

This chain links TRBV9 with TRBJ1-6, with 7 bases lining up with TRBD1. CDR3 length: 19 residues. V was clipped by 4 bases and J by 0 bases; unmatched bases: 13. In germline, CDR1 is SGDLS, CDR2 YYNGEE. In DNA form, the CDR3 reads TGTGCCAGCAGCTACACGCGGGACAGCTCTAGCTCCTATAATTCACCCCTCCACTTT. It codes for CASSYTRDSSSSYNSPLHF.

CDR3 region: CASTLDRLNTEAFF. The CDR3 DNA is TGTGCCAGCACCCTGGACAGGCTCAACACTGAAGCTTTCTTT. The chain recombines TRBV6-5 with TRBJ1-1; the match to TRBD1 covers 7 bases. Per germline, CDR1 MNHEY and CDR2 SVGAGI. V lost 7 bases to trimming and J lost 2 bases; unmatched junction nucleotides: 7. This CDR3 spans 14 amino acids.

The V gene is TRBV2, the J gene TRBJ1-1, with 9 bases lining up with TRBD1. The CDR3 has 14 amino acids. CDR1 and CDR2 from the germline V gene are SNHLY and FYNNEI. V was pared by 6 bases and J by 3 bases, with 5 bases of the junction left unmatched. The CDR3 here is CASSEDRGDTEAFF. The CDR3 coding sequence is TGTGCCAGCAGCGAGGACAGGGGAGACACTGAAGCTTTCTTT.

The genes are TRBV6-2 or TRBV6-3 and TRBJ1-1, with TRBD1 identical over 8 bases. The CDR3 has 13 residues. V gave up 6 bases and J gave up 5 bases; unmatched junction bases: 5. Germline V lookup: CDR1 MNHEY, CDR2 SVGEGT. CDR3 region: CASSPGGGTEAFF. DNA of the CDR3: TGTGCCAGCAGCCCAGGGGGCGGAACTGAAGCTTTCTTT.

The CDR3 coding sequence is TGCGCCAGCAGCGCGGGACTAGCGGGGGGCCACTACAATGAGCAGTTCTTC. Protein sequence: CASSAGLAGGHYNEQFF. The chain employs TRBV5-1 and TRBJ2-1, with 15 nucleotides matching TRBD2. V was clipped by 4 bases and J by 3 bases; unmatched bases: 5. Germline CDR1 is SGHRS and CDR2 is YFSETQ. The CDR3 loop spans 17 amino acids. The entire variable domain, with the rest obtained from reference TRBV5-1 and TRBJ2-1, is as follows: KAGVTQTPRYLIKTRGQQVTLSCSPISGHRSVSWYQQTPGQGLQFLFEYFSETQRNKGNFPGRFSGRQFSNSRSEMNVSTLELGDSALYLCASSAGLAGGHYNEQFFGPGTRLTVL.

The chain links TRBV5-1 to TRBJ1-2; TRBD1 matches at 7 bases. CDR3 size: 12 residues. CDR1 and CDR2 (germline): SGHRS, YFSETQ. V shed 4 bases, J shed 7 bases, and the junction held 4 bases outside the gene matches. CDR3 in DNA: TGCGCCAGCAGCATGGGACAGAGTGGCTACACCTTC. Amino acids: CASSMGQSGYTF.

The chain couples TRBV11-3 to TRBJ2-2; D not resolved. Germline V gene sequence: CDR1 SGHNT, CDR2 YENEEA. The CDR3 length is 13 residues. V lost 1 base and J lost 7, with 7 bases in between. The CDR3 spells CASSLVGYGELFF. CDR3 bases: TGTGCCAGCAGCTTAGTCGGGTACGGGGAGCTGTTTTTT.

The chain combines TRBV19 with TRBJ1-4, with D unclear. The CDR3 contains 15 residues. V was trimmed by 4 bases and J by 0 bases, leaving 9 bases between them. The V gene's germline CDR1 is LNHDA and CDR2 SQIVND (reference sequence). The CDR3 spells CASSTRSATNEKLFF. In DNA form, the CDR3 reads TGTGCCAGTAGTACCCGGTCCGCAACTAATGAAAAACTGTTTTTT.

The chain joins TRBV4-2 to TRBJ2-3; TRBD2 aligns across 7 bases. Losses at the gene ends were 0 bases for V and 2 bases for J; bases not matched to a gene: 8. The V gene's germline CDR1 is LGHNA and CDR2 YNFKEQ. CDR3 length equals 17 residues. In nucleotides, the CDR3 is TGTGCCAGCAGCCAAGATAGGGCTAGCGGAATCACAGATACGCAGTATTTT. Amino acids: CASSQDRASGITDTQYF.

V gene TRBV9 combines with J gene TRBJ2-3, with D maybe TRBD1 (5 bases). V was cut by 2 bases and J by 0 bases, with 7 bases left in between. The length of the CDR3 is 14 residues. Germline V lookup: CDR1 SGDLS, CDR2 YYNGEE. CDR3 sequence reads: CASSVDTSTDTQYF. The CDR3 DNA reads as TGTGCCAGCAGCGTGGACACGAGCACAGATACGCAGTATTTT.

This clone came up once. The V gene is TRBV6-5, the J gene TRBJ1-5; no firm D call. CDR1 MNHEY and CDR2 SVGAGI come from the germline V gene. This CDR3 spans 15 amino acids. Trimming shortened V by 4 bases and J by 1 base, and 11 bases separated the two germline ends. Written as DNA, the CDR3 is TGTGCCAGCAGTTTCTCCGGGGAAAGCAATCAGCCCCAGCATTTT. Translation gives CASSFSGESNQPQHF.

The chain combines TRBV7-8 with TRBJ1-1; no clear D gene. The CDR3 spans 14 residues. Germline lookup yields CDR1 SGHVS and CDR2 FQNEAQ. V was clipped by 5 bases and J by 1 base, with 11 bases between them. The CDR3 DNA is TGTGCCAGCAGCGCAGGAAGGCCGAACACTGAAGCTTTCTTT. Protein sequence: CASSAGRPNTEAFF.

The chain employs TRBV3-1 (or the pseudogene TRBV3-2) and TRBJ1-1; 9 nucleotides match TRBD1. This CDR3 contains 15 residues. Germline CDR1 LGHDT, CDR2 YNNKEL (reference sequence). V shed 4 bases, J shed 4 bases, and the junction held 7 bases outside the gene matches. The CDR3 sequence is CASSPQGQGSTEAFF. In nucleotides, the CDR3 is TGTGCCAGCAGCCCACAAGGACAGGGGTCCACTGAAGCTTTCTTT.

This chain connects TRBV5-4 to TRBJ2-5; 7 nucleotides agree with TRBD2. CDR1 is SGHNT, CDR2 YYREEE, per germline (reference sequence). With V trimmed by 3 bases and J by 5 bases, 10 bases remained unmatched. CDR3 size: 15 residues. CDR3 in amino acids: CASSSTGGRWETQYF. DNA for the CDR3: TGTGCCAGCAGCTCCACGGGGGGTCGGTGGGAGACCCAGTACTTC. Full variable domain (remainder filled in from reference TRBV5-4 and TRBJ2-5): ETGVTQSPTHLIKTRGQQVTLRCSSQSGHNTVSWYQQALGQGPQFIFQYYREEENGRGNFPPRFSGLQFPNYSSELNVNALELDDSALYLCASSSTGGRWETQYFGPGTRLLVL.

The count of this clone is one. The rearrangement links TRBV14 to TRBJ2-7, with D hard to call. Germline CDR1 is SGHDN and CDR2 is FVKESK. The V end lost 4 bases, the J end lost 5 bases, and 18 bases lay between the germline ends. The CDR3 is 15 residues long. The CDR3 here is CASSLGSSRLHEQYF. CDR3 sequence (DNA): TGTGCCAGCAGCCTTGGGTCTAGTCGGCTCCACGAGCAGTACTTC.

The CDR3 spells CASHPRQGGNTIYF. As DNA, the CDR3 is TGTGCCAGCCACCCCAGACAGGGGGGAAACACCATATATTTT. The gene calls are TRBV6-5 and TRBJ1-3; 8 positions match TRBD1. The germline V gene has CDR1 MNHEY and CDR2 SVGAGI. There are 14 residues in the CDR3. V was pared by 8 bases and J by 4 bases, with 7 bases of the junction left unmatched.

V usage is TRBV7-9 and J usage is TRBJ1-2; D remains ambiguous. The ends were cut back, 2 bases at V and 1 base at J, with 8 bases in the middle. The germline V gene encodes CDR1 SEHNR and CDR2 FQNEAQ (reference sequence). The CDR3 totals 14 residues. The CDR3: CASSLSLVNYGYTF. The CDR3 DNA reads TGTGCCAGCAGCTTAAGCTTAGTTAACTATGGCTACACCTTC.

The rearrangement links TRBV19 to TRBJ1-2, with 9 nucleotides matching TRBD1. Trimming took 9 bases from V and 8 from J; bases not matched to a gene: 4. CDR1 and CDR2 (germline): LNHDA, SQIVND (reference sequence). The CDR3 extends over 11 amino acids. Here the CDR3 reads CASTGGVGYTF. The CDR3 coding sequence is TGTGCCAGCACAGGGGGCGTAGGCTACACCTTC.

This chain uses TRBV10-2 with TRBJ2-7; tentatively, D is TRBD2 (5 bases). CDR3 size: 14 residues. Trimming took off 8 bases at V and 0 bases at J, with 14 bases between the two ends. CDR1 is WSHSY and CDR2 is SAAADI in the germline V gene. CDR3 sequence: CASLGVPSSYEQYF. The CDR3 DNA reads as TGCGCCAGCCTCGGGGTCCCCAGCTCCTACGAGCAGTACTTC.

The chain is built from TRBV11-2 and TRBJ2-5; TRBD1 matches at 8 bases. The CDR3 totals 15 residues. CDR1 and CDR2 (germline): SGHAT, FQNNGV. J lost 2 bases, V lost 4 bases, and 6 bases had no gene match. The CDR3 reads CASSSATGAQETQYF. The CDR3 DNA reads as TGTGCCAGCAGCTCCGCGACAGGGGCTCAAGAGACCCAGTACTTC.

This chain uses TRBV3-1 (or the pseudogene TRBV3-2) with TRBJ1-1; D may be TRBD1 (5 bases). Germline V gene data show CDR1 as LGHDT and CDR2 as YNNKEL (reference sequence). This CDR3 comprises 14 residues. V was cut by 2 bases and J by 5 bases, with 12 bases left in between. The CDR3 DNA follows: TGTGCCAGCAGCCAAATGGGGGGAGGGACTGAAGCTTTCTTT. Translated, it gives CASSQMGGGTEAFF.

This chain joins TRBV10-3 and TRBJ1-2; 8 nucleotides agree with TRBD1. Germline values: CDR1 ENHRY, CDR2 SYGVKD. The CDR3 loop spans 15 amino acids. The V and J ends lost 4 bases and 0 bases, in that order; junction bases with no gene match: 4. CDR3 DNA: TGTGCCATCAGTGGAGGACAGGGAGCTAACTATGGCTACACCTTC. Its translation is CAISGGQGANYGYTF.

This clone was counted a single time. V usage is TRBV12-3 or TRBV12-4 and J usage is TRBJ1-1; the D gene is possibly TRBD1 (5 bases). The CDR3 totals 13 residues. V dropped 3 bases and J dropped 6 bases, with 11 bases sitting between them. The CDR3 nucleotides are TGTGCCAGCAGTTTGGAAAACAGGTCTGAAGCTTTCTTT. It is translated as CASSLENRSEAFF.